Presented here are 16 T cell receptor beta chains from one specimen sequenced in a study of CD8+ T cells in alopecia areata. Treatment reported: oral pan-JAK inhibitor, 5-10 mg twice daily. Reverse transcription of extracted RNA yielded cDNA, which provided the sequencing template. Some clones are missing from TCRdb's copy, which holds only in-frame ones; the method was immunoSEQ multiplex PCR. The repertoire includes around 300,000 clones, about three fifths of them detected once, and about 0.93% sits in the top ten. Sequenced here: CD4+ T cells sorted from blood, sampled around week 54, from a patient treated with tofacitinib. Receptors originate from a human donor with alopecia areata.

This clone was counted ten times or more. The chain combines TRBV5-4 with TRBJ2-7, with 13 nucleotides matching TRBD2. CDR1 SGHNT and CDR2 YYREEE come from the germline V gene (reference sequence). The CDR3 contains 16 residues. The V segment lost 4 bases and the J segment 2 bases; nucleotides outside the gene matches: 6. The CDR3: CASSAGLAGVTYEQYF. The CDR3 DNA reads TGTGCCAGCAGCGCCGGACTAGCGGGGGTGACCTACGAGCAGTACTTC.

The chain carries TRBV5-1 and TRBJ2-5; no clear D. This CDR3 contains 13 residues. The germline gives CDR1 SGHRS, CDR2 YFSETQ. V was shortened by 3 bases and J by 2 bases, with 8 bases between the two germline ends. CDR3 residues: CASSSIRQETQYF. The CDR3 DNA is TGCGCCAGCAGCTCCATCCGGCAAGAGACCCAGTACTTC. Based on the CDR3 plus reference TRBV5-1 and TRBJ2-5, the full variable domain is KAGVTQTPRYLIKTRGQQVTLSCSPISGHRSVSWYQQTPGQGLQFLFEYFSETQRNKGNFPGRFSGRQFSNSRSEMNVSTLELGDSALYLCASSSIRQETQYFGPGTRLLVL.

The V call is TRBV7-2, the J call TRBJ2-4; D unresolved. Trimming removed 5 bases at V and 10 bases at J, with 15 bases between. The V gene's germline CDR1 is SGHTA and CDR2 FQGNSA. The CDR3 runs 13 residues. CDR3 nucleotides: TGTGCCAGCAGCCGTTCGACTCTACCGATTCAGTACTTC. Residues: CASSRSTLPIQYF.

CDR3 DNA: TGCAGCGTTGGCGAACAGGGGGCGAATAATGAAAAACTGTTTTTT. The encoded protein is CSVGEQGANNEKLFF. V gene TRBV29-1 combines with J gene TRBJ1-4; the match to TRBD1 covers 9 bases. After removal of 4 bases from V and 4 bases from J, the junction contained 7 bases not matched to a gene. Germline V gene lookup returns CDR1 SQVTM and CDR2 ANQGSEA. The CDR3 contains 15 residues. Using reference TRBV29-1 and TRBJ1-4 for the parts outside the CDR3, the full variable domain is SAVISQKPSRDICQRGTSLTIQCQVDSQVTMMFWYRQQPGQSLTLIATANQGSEATYESGFVIDKFPISRPNLTFSTLTVSNMSPEDSSIYLCSVGEQGANNEKLFFGSGTQLSVL.

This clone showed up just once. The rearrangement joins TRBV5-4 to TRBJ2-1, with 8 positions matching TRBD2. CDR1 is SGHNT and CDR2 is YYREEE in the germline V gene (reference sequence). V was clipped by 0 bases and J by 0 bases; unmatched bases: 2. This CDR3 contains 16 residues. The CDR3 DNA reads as TGTGCCAGCAGCTTGGCGGGGGGGAGCTCCTACAATGAGCAGTTCTTC. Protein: CASSLAGGSSYNEQFF. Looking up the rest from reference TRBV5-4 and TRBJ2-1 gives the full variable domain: ETGVTQSPTHLIKTRGQQVTLRCSSQSGHNTVSWYQQALGQGPQFIFQYYREEENGRGNFPPRFSGLQFPNYSSELNVNALELDDSALYLCASSLAGGSSYNEQFFGPGTRLTVL.

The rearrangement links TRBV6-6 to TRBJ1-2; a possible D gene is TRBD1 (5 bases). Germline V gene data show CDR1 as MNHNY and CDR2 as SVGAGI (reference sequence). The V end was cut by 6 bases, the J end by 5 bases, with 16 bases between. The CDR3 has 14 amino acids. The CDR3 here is CASSPWGLSYGYTF. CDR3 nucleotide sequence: TGTGCCAGCAGCCCTTGGGGACTGTCTTATGGCTACACCTTC.

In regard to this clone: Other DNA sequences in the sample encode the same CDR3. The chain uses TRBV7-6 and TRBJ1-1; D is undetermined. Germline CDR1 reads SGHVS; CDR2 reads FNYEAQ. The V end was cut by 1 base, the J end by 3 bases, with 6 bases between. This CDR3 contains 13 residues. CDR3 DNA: TGTGCCAGCAGCTTAGAGAAGGACACTGAAGCTTTCTTT. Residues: CASSLEKDTEAFF.

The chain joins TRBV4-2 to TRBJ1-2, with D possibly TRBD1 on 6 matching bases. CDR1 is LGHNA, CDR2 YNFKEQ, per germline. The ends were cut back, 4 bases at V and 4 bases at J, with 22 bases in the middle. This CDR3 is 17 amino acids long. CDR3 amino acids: CASSPNGANGGLYGYTF. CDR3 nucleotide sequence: TGTGCCAGCAGCCCTAACGGGGCGAATGGGGGGCTCTATGGCTACACCTTC.

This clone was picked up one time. CDR3 region: CASSLGGIFTPLHF. CDR3 coding DNA: TGTGCCAGCAGCTTAGGAGGCATCTTTACACCCCTCCACTTT. The chain has TRBV7-9 and TRBJ1-6; D call uncertain. This CDR3 is built from 14 residues. CDR1 is SEHNR, CDR2 FQNEAQ, per germline (reference sequence). The V and J ends lost 1 base and 11 bases respectively, with 12 bases between them.

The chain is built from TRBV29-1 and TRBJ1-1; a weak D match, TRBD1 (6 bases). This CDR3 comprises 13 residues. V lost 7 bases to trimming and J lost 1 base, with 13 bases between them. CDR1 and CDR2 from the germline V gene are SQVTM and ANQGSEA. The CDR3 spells CSAAGGANTEAFF. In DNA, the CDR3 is TGCAGCGCTGCCGGGGGGGCGAACACTGAAGCTTTCTTT.

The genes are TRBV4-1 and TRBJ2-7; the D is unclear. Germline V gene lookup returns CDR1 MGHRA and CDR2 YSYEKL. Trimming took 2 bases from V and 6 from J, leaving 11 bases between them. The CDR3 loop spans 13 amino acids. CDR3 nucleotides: TGCGCCAGCAGCCAATATGATCAGGCCGAGCAGTACTTC. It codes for CASSQYDQAEQYF.

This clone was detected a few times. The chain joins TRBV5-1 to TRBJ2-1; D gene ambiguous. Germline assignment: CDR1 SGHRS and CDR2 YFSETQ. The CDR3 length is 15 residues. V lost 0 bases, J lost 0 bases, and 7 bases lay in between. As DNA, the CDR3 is TGCGCCAGCAGCTTGGCTAGTAGCTCCTACAATGAGCAGTTCTTC. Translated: CASSLASSSYNEQFF.

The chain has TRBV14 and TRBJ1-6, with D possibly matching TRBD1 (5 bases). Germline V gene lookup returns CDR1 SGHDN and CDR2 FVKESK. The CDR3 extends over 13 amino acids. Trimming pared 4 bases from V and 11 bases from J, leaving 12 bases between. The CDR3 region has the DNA TGTGCCAGCAGCCTACTGGGGGATGCACCCCTCCACTTT. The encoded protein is CASSLLGDAPLHF.

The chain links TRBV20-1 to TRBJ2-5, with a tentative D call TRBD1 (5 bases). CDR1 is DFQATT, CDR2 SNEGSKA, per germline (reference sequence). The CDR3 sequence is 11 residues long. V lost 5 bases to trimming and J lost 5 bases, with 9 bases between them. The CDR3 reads CSAPRVETQYF. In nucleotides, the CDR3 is TGCAGTGCTCCCAGGGTGGAGACCCAGTACTTC.

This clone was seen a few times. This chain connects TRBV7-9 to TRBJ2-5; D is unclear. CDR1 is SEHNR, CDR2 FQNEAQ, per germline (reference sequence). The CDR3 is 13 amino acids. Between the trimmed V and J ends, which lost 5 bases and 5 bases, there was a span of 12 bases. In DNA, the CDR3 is TGTGCCAGCAGCCCCCGAGGACCGGAGACCCAGTACTTC. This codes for CASSPRGPETQYF. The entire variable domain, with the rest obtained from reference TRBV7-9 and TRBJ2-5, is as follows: DTGVSQNPRHKITKRGQNVTFRCDPISEHNRLYWYRQTLGQGPEFLTYFQNEAQLEKSRLLSDRFSAERPKGSFSTLEIQRTEQGDSAMYLCASSPRGPETQYFGPGTRLLVL.

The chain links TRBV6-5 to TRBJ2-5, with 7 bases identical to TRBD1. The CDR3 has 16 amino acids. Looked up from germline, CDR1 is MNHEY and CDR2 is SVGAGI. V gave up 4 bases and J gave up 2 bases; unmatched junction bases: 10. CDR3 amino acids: CASSSTGTVRQETQYF. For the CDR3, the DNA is TGTGCCAGCAGTTCAACCGGGACAGTCCGACAAGAGACCCAGTACTTC.